Reported below is one T cell receptor (beta chain). This sample is part of a study of blood T cell repertoires in COVID-19. This CDR3 comprises 19 residues. Here immunoSEQ multiplex PCR was the method, and the copy in TCRdb shows in-frame clones only, minus some. The sample contains 140,000 or so clones, approximately 85% of which appear only once. The receptor's source is a woman of 80 years or more with acute or convalescent COVID-19. The sequencing input was peripheral blood. The chain couples TRBV21-1 to TRBJ2-4; TRBD2 reflects the table's D call only, with no check against the DNA. TRBV21-1 is recorded as a pseudogene. The CDR3 protein is CASSKVGASGRAHKNIQYF. CDR3 nucleotide sequence: TGTGCCAGCAGCAAAGTCGGGGCTAGCGGGAGGGCCCACAAAAACATTCAGTACTTC.